The 22 T cell receptor beta chains presented below share a single source sample, sequenced in a study of CD8 T cells in ankylosing spondylitis. One entry per CDR3 protein, called by TCRdb with MiXCR from the 5' RACE reads. This sample yields fewer than 400,000 distinct CDR3 sequences, of which under 25% are seen a single time; around 17% belongs to the top ten. These receptors' antigens are unknown. Study conclusions and caveats: A TCR beta motif of about 8 highly homologous variants appeared characteristic of ankylosing spondylitis blood.

The sample consisted of blood, either unsorted or a sorted T cell fraction (not recorded which). These TCRs come from a male donor with ankylosing spondylitis.

This clonotype has at least ten counts. V is TRBV2 and J is TRBJ2-6; D perhaps matches TRBD2 (5 bases). The CDR3 is made up of 15 amino acids. Germline V gene lookup returns CDR1 SNHLY and CDR2 FYNNEI. The ends were cut back, 7 bases at V and 3 bases at J, with 13 bases in the middle. This CDR3 is CASNGELSGANVLTF. As DNA, the CDR3 is TGTGCCAGCAACGGGGAATTGAGTGGGGCCAACGTCCTGACTTTC.

This chain links TRBV27 with TRBJ2-1; D is perhaps TRBD2 (6 bases). Trimming pared 4 bases from V and 0 bases from J, leaving 10 bases between. Germline values: CDR1 MNHEY, CDR2 SMNVEV (reference sequence). CDR3 length: 15 residues. CDR3 DNA: TGTGCCAGCAGTTCTTTAGCGGTCTCCTACAATGAGCAGTTCTTC. Translation: CASSSLAVSYNEQFF.

The chain has TRBV30 and TRBJ2-3, with TRBD1 matching 9 bases. The germline V gene has CDR1 GTSNPN and CDR2 SVGIG (reference sequence). This CDR3 is built from 15 residues. V lost 4 bases, J lost 2 bases, and 7 bases stayed unmatched. The CDR3 is CAWNPGQGNTDTQYF. DNA for the CDR3: TGTGCCTGGAATCCGGGACAGGGAAACACAGATACGCAGTATTTT.

V usage is TRBV5-1 and J usage is TRBJ2-5; tentatively, D is TRBD1 (6 bases). Germline CDR1 and CDR2: SGHRS and YFSETQ. The length of the CDR3 is 13 residues. Trimming cost V 4 bases and J 3 bases, with 10 bases left between them. The CDR3 loop is CASSRQAEETQYF. CDR3 in DNA: TGCGCCAGCAGCAGACAGGCTGAAGAGACCCAGTACTTC.

The chain's CDR3 is CASSLLTGAPPDTQYF. The CDR3 DNA is TGTGCCAGCAGCCTTCTCACCGGGGCCCCTCCTGATACGCAGTATTTT. The rearrangement links TRBV4-2 to TRBJ2-3; D possibly uses TRBD1 or TRBD2 (5 bases each). Trimming pared 4 bases from V and 6 bases from J, leaving 20 bases between. Germline V gene data show CDR1 as LGHNA and CDR2 as YNFKEQ. This CDR3 is 16 amino acids long.

This sequence joins TRBV18 and TRBJ2-7; D perhaps matches TRBD1 (5 bases). CDR1 and CDR2 from the germline V gene are KGHSH and LQKENI. The CDR3 spans 14 residues. V gave up 2 bases and J gave up 4 bases, with 12 bases separating them. CDR3 sequence (DNA): TGTGCCAGCTCACCAAGAGGACATTCTTACGAGCAGTACTTC. Translation gives CASSPRGHSYEQYF.

V gene TRBV11-3 combines with J gene TRBJ2-1; unclear D gene. In germline, CDR1 is SGHNT, CDR2 YENEEA. Trimming stripped 3 bases from V and 7 bases from J, with 16 bases between. The CDR3 length is 15 residues. For the CDR3, the DNA is TGTGCCAGCAGCTTTAGGGCGTACGCTAGGAATGAGCAGTTCTTC. This sequence encodes CASSFRAYARNEQFF.

This clonotype was found a few times. This CDR3 fails to terminate in the conserved phenylalanine or tryptophan, so it likely reflects a read error. No DNA is shown, since the ends of the CDR3 on it are uncertain; the CDR3 is the one TCRdb lists. The chain carries TRBV21-1 and TRBJ2-2; the table's D call, TRBD1, was not checked against the DNA. TRBV21-1 counts as a pseudogene. Both ends counted, the CDR3 spans 17 residues. The CDR3 region is CASSKLRDRGLTGELFS.

This clonotype was detected only a few times. The chain recombines TRBV5-1 with TRBJ1-1; the D gene is possibly TRBD1 (5 bases). In germline, CDR1 is SGHRS, CDR2 YFSETQ. V shed 4 bases and J shed 6 bases, with 19 bases lying between them. The CDR3 extends over 15 amino acids. The CDR3 region is CASSTLTGTSAEAFF. As DNA, the CDR3 is TGCGCCAGCAGCACGTTAACCGGGACCTCCGCTGAAGCTTTCTTT.

In its sample, this clonotype was seen a few times. The CDR3 is CSVEPVGTDTQYF. CDR3 DNA: TGCAGCGTTGAACCTGTAGGCACAGATACGCAGTATTTT. V is TRBV29-1 and J is TRBJ2-3, with D unresolved. The ends were cut back, 2 bases at V and 1 base at J, with 7 bases in the middle. The CDR3 has 13 amino acids. Per the germline V gene, CDR1 is SQVTM and CDR2 is ANQGSEA.

This clonotype was seen only a few times. The V call is TRBV20-1, the J call TRBJ2-1, with D uncertain. Germline CDR1 reads DFQATT; CDR2 reads SNEGSKA (reference sequence). V lost 2 bases to trimming and J lost 4 bases, with 12 bases between them. CDR3 size: 14 residues. Here the CDR3 reads CSARYLPQYNEQFF. In nucleotides, the CDR3 is TGCAGTGCTAGATACCTGCCACAGTACAATGAGCAGTTCTTC.

This clonotype was counted a few times. The chain employs TRBV5-1 and TRBJ1-2; 10 nucleotides line up with TRBD1. CDR1 and CDR2 (germline): SGHRS, YFSETQ. CDR3 size: 14 residues. V lost 5 bases and J lost 8; bases outside the gene matches: 9. The CDR3 DNA follows: TGCGCCAGCAGGCGAACCGGGACAGGGGCCGGCTACACCTTC. Its protein is CASRRTGTGAGYTF.

The chain joins TRBV4-3 to TRBJ2-2; maybe TRBD1 (6 bases). The CDR3 extends over 15 amino acids. The V and J ends lost 0 bases and 4 bases respectively, with 9 bases between them. Germline values: CDR1 LGHNA, CDR2 YSLEER. The CDR3 reads CASSQDQGPTGELFF. CDR3 bases: TGCGCCAGCAGCCAAGATCAGGGGCCCACCGGGGAGCTGTTTTTT.

The rearrangement joins TRBV9 to TRBJ2-2; D is uncertain. The CDR3 is 12 amino acids. V was trimmed by 1 base and J by 6 bases, leaving 4 bases between them. The germline V gene has CDR1 SGDLS and CDR2 YYNGEE. CDR3 residues: CASSVSAGELFF. CDR3 nucleotide sequence: TGTGCCAGCAGCGTATCCGCCGGGGAGCTGTTTTTT.

This clonotype was seen a few times. The chain carries TRBV20-1 and TRBJ2-7, with 8 nucleotides matching TRBD2. The CDR3 loop spans 15 amino acids. Germline trimming cut 6 bases from V and 0 bases from J; bases unmatched to any gene: 10. Germline V gene lookup returns CDR1 DFQATT and CDR2 SNEGSKA (reference sequence). CDR3 bases: TGCAGTGCCCTTCGGGAGGGCAGGAGCTCCTACGAGCAGTACTTC. Amino acids: CSALREGRSSYEQYF.

The chain recombines TRBV29-1 with TRBJ2-5; tentative D call: TRBD1 (6 bases). Between the trimmed V and J ends, which lost 7 bases and 5 bases, there was a span of 11 bases. This CDR3 has 11 amino acids. Germline V CDR1 and CDR2: SQVTM, ANQGSEA. The CDR3 spells CSALTGETQYF. In nucleotides, the CDR3 is TGCAGCGCCCTTACAGGGGAGACCCAGTACTTC.

V and J are TRBV9 and TRBJ2-1, with 11 bases aligning to TRBD2. V dropped 3 bases and J dropped 6; count of bases not matched to a gene: 5. Looked up from germline, CDR1 is SGDLS and CDR2 is YYNGEE. The CDR3 is 15 amino acids. Written as DNA, the CDR3 is TGTGCCAGCAGCGCCACGACTAGCGGGACCAATGAGCAGTTCTTC. Translating gives CASSATTSGTNEQFF.

This clonotype was seen a few times. The chain is built from TRBV29-1 and TRBJ2-1, with 15 bases that match TRBD2. There are 15 residues in the CDR3. After removal of 6 bases from V and 7 bases from J, the junction contained 7 bases not matched to a gene. The germline gives CDR1 SQVTM, CDR2 ANQGSEA. The DNA for the CDR3 is TGCAGCGTCTGCACCGGGACTAGCGGGAGGAATGAGCAGTTCTTC. This codes for CSVCTGTSGRNEQFF.

This chain links TRBV6-1 with TRBJ1-6; D not resolved. Germline loops: CDR1 MNHNS, CDR2 SASEGT. CDR3 length: 16 residues. Trimming took 5 bases from V and 0 from J, leaving 11 bases between them. The CDR3 DNA follows: TGTGCCAGCAGTAAGGACGGGAGCTCCTATAATTCACCCCTCCACTTT. This translates into CASSKDGSSYNSPLHF.

This clonotype was recorded once. The chain combines TRBV2 with TRBJ2-5; possibly TRBD2 for D (6 bases). This CDR3 comprises 12 residues. Per the germline V gene, CDR1 is SNHLY and CDR2 is FYNNEI. V lost 6 bases, J lost 7 bases, and 12 bases lay in between. CDR3 bases: TGTGCCAGCAGCTCCAACGGGGGGACCCAGTACTTC. Residues: CASSSNGGTQYF. The full variable domain, with the rest looked up from reference TRBV2 and TRBJ2-5, is EPEVTQTPSHQVTQMGQEVILRCVPISNHLYFYWYRQILGQKVEFLVSFYNNEISEKSEIFDDQFSVERPDGSNFTLKIRSTKLEDSAMYFCASSSNGGTQYFGPGTRLLVL.

V usage is TRBV20-1 and J usage is TRBJ1-6, with D uncertain. This CDR3 has 15 amino acids. Germline-derived CDR1 and CDR2 are DFQATT and SNEGSKA (reference sequence). Trimming pared 7 bases from V and 0 bases from J, leaving 13 bases between. CDR3 loop: CSGMDRRSYNSPLHF. CDR3 nucleotide sequence: TGCAGTGGGATGGACCGACGCTCCTATAATTCACCCCTCCACTTT.

This chain joins TRBV20-1 and TRBJ2-2, with D tentatively TRBD2 (5 bases). The CDR3 has 14 residues. The germline V gene encodes CDR1 DFQATT and CDR2 SNEGSKA (reference sequence). Trimming removed 3 bases at V and 7 bases at J, with 15 bases between. The CDR3 DNA sequence: TGCAGTGCTAGTTTTTTAGGAGGAAGCGGGGAGCTGTTTTTT. Amino acids: CSASFLGGSGELFF.